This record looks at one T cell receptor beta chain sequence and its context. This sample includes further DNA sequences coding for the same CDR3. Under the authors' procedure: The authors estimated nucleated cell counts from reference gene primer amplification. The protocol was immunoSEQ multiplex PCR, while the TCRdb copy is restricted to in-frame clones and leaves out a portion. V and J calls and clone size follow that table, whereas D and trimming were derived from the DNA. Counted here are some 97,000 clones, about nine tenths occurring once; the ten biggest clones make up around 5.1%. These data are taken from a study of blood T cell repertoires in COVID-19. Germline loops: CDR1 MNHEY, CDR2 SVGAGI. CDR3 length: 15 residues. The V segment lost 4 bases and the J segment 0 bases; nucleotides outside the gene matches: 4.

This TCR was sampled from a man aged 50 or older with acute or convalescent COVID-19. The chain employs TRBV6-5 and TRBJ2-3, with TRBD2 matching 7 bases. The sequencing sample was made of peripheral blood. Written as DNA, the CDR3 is TGTGCCAGCAGTTCCCTAGCGGTTAGCACAGATACGCAGTATTTT. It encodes CASSSLAVSTDTQYF.